The text below deals with one T cell receptor (beta chain). This sample is part of a study of blood T cell repertoires in COVID-19. Turning to the study itself: Italy, Spain and the United States were the sources of the convalescent and acute COVID-19 samples. PBMCs, B-cell-depleted T cells, or T cells were the source of the cDNA or gDNA that made up the material.

As originally analysed: The assay estimated nucleated cells by amplifying reference gene primers. Some clones are missing from TCRdb's copy, which holds only in-frame ones; the method was immunoSEQ multiplex PCR. The DNA was the basis for D and trimming; V, J and clone size are from that table. Of about 100,000 clones in the sample, approximately 88% were seen once. The source material was peripheral blood. This TCR was sampled from an older woman with acute or convalescent COVID-19.

The DNA for the CDR3 is TGTGCCAGCAGTACGAGCGGGAGTTCCTACAATGAGCAGTTCTTC. It encodes CASSTSGSSYNEQFF. This chain links TRBV2 with TRBJ2-1, with 8 bases fitting TRBD2. Germline CDR1 SNHLY, CDR2 FYNNEI. V was clipped by 5 bases and J by 1 base; unmatched bases: 4. The CDR3 loop spans 15 amino acids.